These 29 T cell receptor beta chains came from one sample sequenced in a study of blood T cell repertoires in COVID-19 (TCRdb year 2020). Preparation of the library involved the immunoSEQ multiplex PCR assay. TCRdb carries this immuneACCESS record with in-frame sequences only. Its versions omit some clonotypes, under half of them owing to an unresolved V gene in the studies checked, with the rest unexplained. The sample data list fewer than 95,000 clones, and approximately 88% of these were observed just once. Clones ranked in the top ten supply 0.47% of the sample. The sample consisted of peripheral blood. The receptors derive from a man between 60 and 75 years old with acute or convalescent COVID-19.

This clone has more than one count but fewer than ten. The V call is TRBV14, the J call TRBJ1-6; tentatively, D is TRBD1 (6 bases). Trimming stripped 3 bases from V and 10 bases from J, with 19 bases between. The CDR3 loop spans 16 amino acids. Germline CDR1 SGHDN, CDR2 FVKESK. The CDR3 sequence is CASSQSGGHARSPLHF. As DNA, the CDR3 is TGTGCCAGCAGCCAGTCGGGGGGCCATGCTCGGTCACCCCTCCACTTT.

The chain links TRBV6-5 to TRBJ2-7, with TRBD1 matching over 9 bases. Trimming cost V 4 bases and J 2 bases; bases outside gene matches: 6. The germline V gene has CDR1 MNHEY and CDR2 SVGAGI. This CDR3 comprises 15 residues. As DNA, the CDR3 is TGTGCCAGCAGTTCCGGGACAGGGAGGCCCTACGAGCAGTACTTC. It yields the protein CASSSGTGRPYEQYF.

The V gene is TRBV28, the J gene TRBJ2-1; D gene uncertain. This CDR3 spans 11 amino acids. The germline V and J ends were trimmed by 5 bases and 9 bases, with 8 bases remaining between them. Germline CDR1 and CDR2: MDHEN and SYDVKM. In nucleotides, the CDR3 is TGTGCCAGCAGTCCGTTACTTGAGCAGTTCTTC. Protein sequence: CASSPLLEQFF.

The rearrangement links TRBV7-9 to TRBJ2-3, with unresolved D. The V end lost 4 bases, the J end lost 6 bases, and 8 bases lay between the germline ends. CDR1 and CDR2 from the germline V gene are SEHNR and FQNEAQ (reference sequence). This CDR3 is 12 amino acids long. The CDR3 loop is CASSYPRDTQYF. In DNA form, the CDR3 reads TGTGCCAGCAGCTACCCTCGGGATACGCAGTATTTT.

The V call is TRBV11-2, the J call TRBJ2-7; TRBD2 might be the D (6 bases). This CDR3 has 13 amino acids. Per germline, CDR1 SGHAT and CDR2 FQNNGV. Trimming shortened V by 5 bases and J by 7 bases, and 15 bases separated the two germline ends. This chain's CDR3 is CASSPPGGLEQYF. The CDR3 nucleotides are TGTGCCAGCAGCCCCCCCGGAGGGCTTGAGCAGTACTTC.

This chain uses TRBV7-9 with TRBJ2-1; D is perhaps TRBD2 (5 bases). Germline V gene lookup returns CDR1 SEHNR and CDR2 FQNEAQ (reference sequence). V lost 5 bases and J 6 bases, leaving 23 bases between the germline ends. The CDR3 runs to 17 residues. DNA for the CDR3: TGTGCCAGCAGCCTATGGCCAAACCAAGCGCGGGTCAATGAGCAGTTCTTC. It is translated as CASSLWPNQARVNEQFF. Filled out from reference TRBV7-9 and TRBJ2-1, the complete variable domain reads DTGVSQNPRHKITKRGQNVTFRCDPISEHNRLYWYRQTLGQGPEFLTYFQNEAQLEKSRLLSDRFSAERPKGSFSTLEIQRTEQGDSAMYLCASSLWPNQARVNEQFFGPGTRLTVL.

This chain uses TRBV5-8 with TRBJ1-1; D is undetermined. The CDR3 has 12 residues. Germline V gene sequence: CDR1 SGHTS, CDR2 YDEGEE. V was pared by 0 bases and J by 7 bases, with 7 bases between. The DNA of the CDR3 is TGTGCCAGCAGCTTGGTTTCAGGTGAAGCTTTCTTT. Protein: CASSLVSGEAFF.

This clone was seen a few times. The chain is built from TRBV27 and TRBJ1-2; D is possibly TRBD1 (6 bases). V was trimmed by 6 bases and J by 2 bases, leaving 7 bases between them. The germline CDR1 and CDR2 sequences are MNHEY and SMNVEV (reference sequence). CDR3 size: 12 residues. CDR3 DNA sequence: TGTGCCAGCAGCGGACAGAACTATGGCTACACCTTC. The encoded protein is CASSGQNYGYTF.

The chain links TRBV6-5 to TRBJ1-2; 11 bases agree with TRBD1. The CDR3 runs to 14 residues. Germline V gene sequence: CDR1 MNHEY, CDR2 SVGAGI. The V segment lost 6 bases and the J segment 8 bases; nucleotides outside the gene matches: 8. The CDR3 region has the DNA TGTGCCAGCAGCGCCGGACAGGGGGCTCACGGCTACACCTTC. It specifies CASSAGQGAHGYTF.

V gene TRBV19 combines with J gene TRBJ1-4; D is possibly TRBD1 (5 bases). Trimming pared 3 bases from V and 8 bases from J, leaving 13 bases between. The CDR3 consists of 14 residues. Germline assignment: CDR1 LNHDA and CDR2 SQIVND (reference sequence). CDR3 in DNA: TGTGCCAGTAGTATCGTACAGGATGAGGAAAAACTGTTTTTT. It encodes CASSIVQDEEKLFF.

This clone was picked up a small number of times. This rearrangement joins TRBV6-2 or TRBV6-3 to TRBJ2-7; a possible D gene is TRBD2 (6 bases). The CDR3 spans 14 residues. Germline V gives CDR1 MNHEY, CDR2 SVGEGT. V was cut by 2 bases and J by 6 bases, with 14 bases left in between. The CDR3 here is CASSYGGSLGEQYF. DNA for the CDR3: TGTGCCAGCAGTTACGGAGGGAGTCTTGGCGAGCAGTACTTC.

The rearrangement joins TRBV24-1 to TRBJ2-1; possibly TRBD2 for D (5 bases). This CDR3 is built from 16 residues. V was pared by 4 bases and J by 2 bases, with 14 bases between. CDR1 KGHDR and CDR2 SFDVKD come from the germline V gene. The CDR3 is CATSDRRLPPYNEQFF. The CDR3 region has the DNA TGTGCCACCAGTGACCGCCGACTACCCCCCTACAATGAGCAGTTCTTC.

This sequence joins TRBV4-1 and TRBJ2-7; 9 nucleotides align to TRBD2. Germline V gives CDR1 MGHRA, CDR2 YSYEKL. CDR3 size: 16 residues. The V gene end was trimmed by 3 bases and the J gene end by 3 bases; junction bases not matched to a gene: 9. For the CDR3, the DNA is TGCGCCAGCAGCCAGATTCTATCTAGCGGGAACTACGAGCAGTACTTC. The encoded protein is CASSQILSSGNYEQYF.

The gene calls are TRBV7-9 and TRBJ2-7; 10 bases match TRBD2. The V gene's germline CDR1 is SEHNR and CDR2 FQNEAQ (reference sequence). The CDR3 runs to 16 residues. With V trimmed by 5 bases and J by 3 bases, 10 bases remained unmatched. The CDR3 loop reads CASSPPSGRANYEQYF. Written as DNA, the CDR3 is TGTGCCAGCAGCCCACCGAGCGGGAGGGCCAACTACGAGCAGTACTTC.

J is TRBJ2-6 and V is TRBV27; possibly TRBD2 for D (5 bases). The CDR3 spans 13 residues. Germline V gene lookup returns CDR1 MNHEY and CDR2 SMNVEV (reference sequence). Deletions cut 10 bases from V and 12 bases from J, with 19 bases between. The CDR3: CATREGSPPVLTF. The CDR3 nucleotides read TGTGCCACGAGGGAAGGGTCCCCCCCCGTCCTGACTTTC.

The chain links TRBV5-4 to TRBJ1-2; TRBD1 agrees at 7 bases. Germline V gene data show CDR1 as SGHNT and CDR2 as YYREEE (reference sequence). The CDR3 sequence is 14 residues long. J lost 4 bases, V lost 0 bases, and 3 bases had no gene match. The chain's CDR3 is CASSLVGGSYGYTF. CDR3 DNA sequence: TGTGCCAGCAGCTTGGTAGGGGGCAGCTATGGCTACACCTTC. Filled out from reference TRBV5-4 and TRBJ1-2, the complete variable domain reads ETGVTQSPTHLIKTRGQQVTLRCSSQSGHNTVSWYQQALGQGPQFIFQYYREEENGRGNFPPRFSGLQFPNYSSELNVNALELDDSALYLCASSLVGGSYGYTFGSGTRLTVV.

This chain uses TRBV2 with TRBJ2-1, with TRBD2 identical over 9 bases. J was trimmed by 6 bases and V by 1 base; bases with no gene match: 4. CDR3 length equals 15 residues. CDR1 is SNHLY, CDR2 FYNNEI, per germline. The CDR3 reads CASSEGAGGLNEQFF. The CDR3 DNA reads as TGTGCCAGCAGTGAAGGAGCGGGAGGCCTCAATGAGCAGTTCTTC.

CDR3 coding DNA: TGTGCCAGCAGCTTAGAGATCAGAAGCAATCAGCCCCAGCATTTT. It encodes CASSLEIRSNQPQHF. The chain combines TRBV7-2 with TRBJ1-5; D is undetermined. This CDR3 has 15 amino acids. Germline V gives CDR1 SGHTA, CDR2 FQGNSA. The germline V and J ends were trimmed by 1 base and 1 base, with 8 bases remaining between them. The full variable domain, completed using reference TRBV7-2 and TRBJ1-5, is GAGVSQSPSNKVTEKGKDVELRCDPISGHTALYWYRQSLGQGLEFLIYFQGNSAPDKSGLPSDRFSAERTGGSVSTLTIQRTQQEDSAVYLCASSLEIRSNQPQHFGDGTRLSIL.

The chain combines TRBV14 with TRBJ1-1; D perhaps matches TRBD1 (6 bases). V lost 4 bases to trimming and J lost 3 bases, with 15 bases between them. CDR1 and CDR2 from the germline V gene are SGHDN and FVKESK. CDR3 length: 15 amino acids. CDR3 protein: CASSPNRAVDTEAFF. The CDR3 DNA is TGTGCCAGCAGCCCCAACAGGGCGGTAGACACTGAAGCTTTCTTT.

The rearrangement joins TRBV6-4 to TRBJ2-3; tentative D call: TRBD1 (7 bases). The length of the CDR3 is 15 residues. Germline V CDR1 and CDR2: MRHNA, SNTAGT. The V end was cut by 3 bases, the J end by 2 bases, with 12 bases between. This CDR3 reads CASSEQGGSTDTQYF. The CDR3 DNA sequence: TGTGCCAGCAGTGAGCAGGGGGGCTCCACAGATACGCAGTATTTT.

The chain carries TRBV6-6 and TRBJ1-5; TRBD1 matches at 9 bases. V shed 5 bases, J shed 1 base, and the junction held 9 bases outside the gene matches. Germline assignment: CDR1 MNHNY and CDR2 SVGAGI (reference sequence). This CDR3 comprises 17 residues. The CDR3 coding sequence is TGTGCCAGCAGTCGCCCTCTGGACAGGGGAAGCAATCAGCCCCAGCATTTT. It yields the protein CASSRPLDRGSNQPQHF.

The gene calls are TRBV25-1 and TRBJ1-4, with 10 positions matching TRBD1. Germline V CDR1 and CDR2: MGHDK, SYGVNS. The CDR3 is 15 amino acids. The V gene end was trimmed by 6 bases and the J gene end by 5 bases; junction bases not matched to a gene: 6. CDR3 loop: CASRGTGAENEKLFF. CDR3 in DNA: TGTGCCAGCAGGGGGACAGGGGCCGAAAATGAAAAACTGTTTTTT.

The V and J genes are TRBV3-1 (or the pseudogene TRBV3-2) and TRBJ1-1; D perhaps matches TRBD1 (5 bases). The V gene's germline CDR1 is LGHDT and CDR2 YNNKEL (reference sequence). The CDR3 is 16 residues long. V lost 1 base and J lost 0, with 12 bases in between. The CDR3 region is CASSQVSGRVNTEAFF. The CDR3 bases are TGTGCCAGCAGCCAAGTTTCCGGCAGGGTGAACACTGAAGCTTTCTTT.

J is TRBJ1-2 and V is TRBV6-5; D perhaps matches TRBD1 (5 bases). CDR3 length: 14 residues. The germline CDR1 and CDR2 sequences are MNHEY and SVGAGI. Trimming left V 7 bases short and J 4 bases short, with 16 bases between. The CDR3 nucleotides are TGTGCCAGCACGCCCGGGGGTCTGGGCTATGGCTACACCTTC. It codes for CASTPGGLGYGYTF.

This sequence joins TRBV4-1 and TRBJ1-2, with 9 bases identical to TRBD1. The CDR3 is 14 residues long. Germline CDR1 reads MGHRA; CDR2 reads YSYEKL. The V and J ends lost 5 bases and 7 bases, in that order; junction bases with no gene match: 8. In DNA, the CDR3 is TGCGCCAGCAGCTCAAGGACAGGGGTGGGTGGCTACACCTTC. It specifies CASSSRTGVGGYTF.

The rearrangement links TRBV18 to TRBJ2-7, with a tentative D call TRBD1 (5 bases). This CDR3 has 14 residues. Per germline, CDR1 KGHSH and CDR2 LQKENI. V was cut by 6 bases and J by 3 bases, with 15 bases left in between. The DNA of the CDR3 is TGTGCCAGCTCGGTGGGGCATTCCCTCTACGAGCAGTACTTC. It yields the protein CASSVGHSLYEQYF.

The count of this clone is one. This rearrangement joins TRBV20-1 to TRBJ1-5, with 8 bases lining up with TRBD1. The germline V gene encodes CDR1 DFQATT and CDR2 SNEGSKA (reference sequence). CDR3 size: 15 residues. Losses at the gene ends were 3 bases for V and 2 bases for J; bases not matched to a gene: 6. The CDR3 protein is CSASSQGDGNQPQHF. The CDR3 coding sequence is TGCAGTGCTAGTTCACAGGGGGACGGCAATCAGCCCCAGCATTTT.

Here the CDR3 reads CASQRRTSGGPDTQYF. The CDR3, as DNA: TGTGCCAGCCAGCGTCGGACTAGCGGGGGCCCAGATACGCAGTATTTT. This chain joins TRBV19 and TRBJ2-3, with TRBD2 identical over 13 bases. CDR1 LNHDA and CDR2 SQIVND come from the germline V gene (reference sequence). Trimming took 9 bases from V and 4 from J; bases not matched to a gene: 10. This CDR3 spans 16 amino acids.

The chain combines TRBV24-1 with TRBJ2-1; 10 bases fit TRBD2. The junction had 5 bases not matched to a gene; V was cut back by 5 bases and J by 5 bases. The CDR3 extends over 15 amino acids. Looked up from germline, CDR1 is KGHDR and CDR2 is SFDVKD. CDR3 DNA sequence: TGTGCCACCAGTGTTTCTAGCGGGGGTGACAATGAGCAGTTCTTC. It is translated as CATSVSSGGDNEQFF.